Reported below is one TCR beta chain. What it recognizes is unknown. Germline CDR1 and CDR2: LNHDA and SQIVND (reference sequence). Between the trimmed V and J ends, which lost 2 bases and 3 bases, there was a span of 17 bases. This CDR3 region has 17 residues. The data belong to a study of cytomegalovirus exposure and HLA in healthy donors. The study's findings and limits: Association of 15,000 to 20,000 TCR beta sequences with HLA alleles was found at 0.05 false discovery rate in a later analysis.

With 60 Vbeta and 13 Jbeta primers, the PCR was carried out. The repertoire was sequenced with immunoSEQ multiplex PCR; TCRdb's copy has only in-frame clones and lacks some. The sample holds some 180,000 clones, 75% to 85% seen once. Sequencing input: PBMCs. V is TRBV19 and J is TRBJ1-5; D not resolved. The clonotype originates from a woman aged 25 to 39 in good health and CMV-seropositive. The CDR3 DNA is TGTGCCAGTAGTATAATCGGGAGGGCCGATTTCAATCAGCCCCAGCATTTT. This translates into CASSIIGRADFNQPQHF.